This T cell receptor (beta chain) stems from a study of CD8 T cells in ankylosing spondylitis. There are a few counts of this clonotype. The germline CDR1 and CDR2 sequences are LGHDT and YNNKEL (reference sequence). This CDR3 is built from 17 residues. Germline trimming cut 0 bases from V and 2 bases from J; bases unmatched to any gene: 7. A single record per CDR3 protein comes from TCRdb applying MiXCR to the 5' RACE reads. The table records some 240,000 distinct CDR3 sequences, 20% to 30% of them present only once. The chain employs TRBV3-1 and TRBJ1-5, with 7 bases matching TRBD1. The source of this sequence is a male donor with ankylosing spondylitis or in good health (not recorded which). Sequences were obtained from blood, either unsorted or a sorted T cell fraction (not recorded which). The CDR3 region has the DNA TGTGCCAGCAGCCAAGAGGGGACCGGGACAGGCAATCAGCCCCAGCATTTT. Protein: CASSQEGTGTGNQPQHF. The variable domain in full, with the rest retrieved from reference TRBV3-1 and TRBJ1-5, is DTAVSQTPKYLVTQMGNDKSIKCEQNLGHDTMYWYKQDSKKFLKIMFSYNNKELIINETVPNRFSPKSPDKAHLNLHINSLELGDSAVYFCASSQEGTGTGNQPQHFGDGTRLSIL.